The 2 T cell receptor beta chains below come from one sample, sequenced in a study of T cells in tumors after PD-1 blockade. Assay used: immunoSEQ multiplex PCR; TCRdb lists only in-frame clones, some missing. This sample yields tens of thousands of clones, of which roughly 70% are seen a single time; around 4.7% belongs to the top ten. Sequences were derived from PBMCs, sampled after anti-PD-1 treatment. The source of these receptors is a human donor with basal cell carcinoma.

The chain has TRBV5-1 and TRBJ2-1; no definite D call. The CDR3 has 13 residues. Trimming pared 0 bases from V and 7 bases from J, leaving 8 bases between. In germline, CDR1 is SGHRS, CDR2 YFSETQ. As DNA, the CDR3 is TGCGCCAGCAGCTTGGTGGGGAAAAATGAGCAGTTCTTC. Protein sequence: CASSLVGKNEQFF.

The chain is built from TRBV2 and TRBJ2-1; the D gene is possibly TRBD2 (5 bases). Germline CDR1 is SNHLY and CDR2 is FYNNEI. Trimming pared 8 bases from V and 6 bases from J, leaving 11 bases between. This CDR3 is 12 amino acids long. In DNA, the CDR3 is TGTGCCAGCCTTCTAACTAGCAATGAGCAGTTCTTC. This gives the protein CASLLTSNEQFF.